What follows describes a single T cell receptor beta chain. Antigen specificity is unknown. V was pared by 4 bases and J by 3 bases, with 6 bases between. This CDR3 spans 12 amino acids. Germline lookup yields CDR1 SGHRS and CDR2 YFSETQ. These data are taken from a study of shared clonotypes between healthy human individuals. Study-wide results and limits: Though the depth was large, rarefaction showed that sorted-subset sequencing was incomplete. It was observed that roughly 4.8% of naive CD4 clonotypes were shared across a handful of donors.

The protocol was immunoSEQ multiplex PCR, while the TCRdb copy is restricted to in-frame clones and leaves out a portion. Of hundreds of thousands of clones detected, 90% to 96% appear once; the ten largest clones hold about 0.064%. The chain uses TRBV5-1 and TRBJ2-3; D is unresolved. This sequence originates from a woman in her 30s in good health. Sequenced material: naive CD4+ T cells sorted from blood. Noted subset: CD45RA+ positively selected. The CDR3 bases are TGCGCCAGCAGCCCTGGGACAGATACGCAGTATTTT. It yields the protein CASSPGTDTQYF.